These T cell receptor beta chains were read from a single sample in a study of cytomegalovirus exposure and HLA in healthy donors. Profiled with immunoSEQ multiplex PCR; TCRdb holds only in-frame clones, not every one. The data show about 160,000 clones, 81% seen once. The sequenced material came from PBMCs. The receptors were gathered from a woman aged 45-65 years in good health and CMV-seronegative. CDR3s include the opening cysteine and the closing phenylalanine or tryptophan. A D gene is named only where the DNA matches it firmly. Clone size appears in some rows only: once, few, many, or a class for an expanded clone.

J: TRBJ2-7; V: TRBV5-5; length: 15; D: TRBD1; size: few; DNA: TGTGCCAGCAGCTTGGGGGGACAGGGTACCTACGAGCAGTACTTC; CDR3: CASSLGGQGTYEQYF
J: TRBJ1-4; V: TRBV5-1; length: 15; D: TRBD1; size: .; DNA: TGCGCCAGCGGTTCGGGACAGGGCGGTGATGAAAAACTGTTTTTT; CDR3: CASGSGQGGDEKLFF
J: TRBJ1-3; V: TRBV9; length: 15; D: .; size: .; DNA: TGTGCCAGCAGCGTAGGGAGGGGAGCTGGAAACACCATATATTTT; CDR3: CASSVGRGAGNTIYF
J: TRBJ2-3; V: TRBV14; length: 18; D: .; size: .; DNA: TGTGCCAGCAGCCAAGATTGGGGTCTAGCGACTCCCACAGATACGCAGTATTTT; CDR3: CASSQDWGLATPTDTQYF
J: TRBJ2-5; V: TRBV5-1; length: 13; D: TRBD1; size: .; DNA: TGCGCCAGCAGCTCGACAGGGGAGGAGACCCAGTACTTC; CDR3: CASSSTGEETQYF
J: TRBJ2-2; V: TRBV5-1; length: 14; D: TRBD2; size: .; DNA: TGCGCCAGCAGCCTTAGCGGGAGCACCGGGGAGCTGTTTTTT; CDR3: CASSLSGSTGELFF
J: TRBJ2-2; V: TRBV5-1; length: 14; D: TRBD1; size: few; DNA: TGCGCCAGCAGCTCGACAGGGTTCACCGGGGAGCTGTTTTTT; CDR3: CASSSTGFTGELFF
J: TRBJ2-5; V: TRBV11-2; length: 13; D: .; size: .; DNA: TGTGCCAGCAGCTTAGAGGGGCCCGGGACCCAGTACTTC; CDR3: CASSLEGPGTQYF
J: TRBJ2-3; V: TRBV10-3; length: 13; D: .; size: .; DNA: TGTGCCATCAGACTAGCTGAGACAGATACGCAGTATTTT; CDR3: CAIRLAETDTQYF
J: TRBJ1-1; V: TRBV15; length: 15; D: TRBD1; size: .; DNA: TGTGCCACCAGCTCATCGGACAGGGGGAAGACTGAAGCTTTCTTT; CDR3: CATSSSDRGKTEAFF
J: TRBJ1-2; V: TRBV7-2; length: 15; D: .; size: few; DNA: TGTGCCAGCAGCCATTACAATGACAGGTACTATGGCTACACCTTC; CDR3: CASSHYNDRYYGYTF
J: TRBJ1-1; V: TRBV6-6; length: 16; D: .; size: .; DNA: TGTGCCAGCAGACCAGGACGCTTGCGGGTTAGCACTGAAGCTTTCTTT; CDR3: CASRPGRLRVSTEAFF
J: TRBJ2-4; V: TRBV19; length: 14; D: TRBD1; size: .; DNA: TGTGCCAGTAGTATAATCACAGGGGGTAACATTCAGTACTTC; CDR3: CASSIITGGNIQYF
J: TRBJ1-3; V: TRBV7-2; length: 15; D: .; size: .; DNA: TGTGCCAGCAGCCCTACGGTGATCTCTGGAAACACCATATATTTT; CDR3: CASSPTVISGNTIYF
J: TRBJ2-5; V: TRBV19; length: 15; D: TRBD2; size: .; DNA: TGTGCCAGTAGGTCAACGGGGGGGTTTGGAGAGACCCAGTACTTC; CDR3: CASRSTGGFGETQYF
J: TRBJ1-5; V: TRBV29-1; length: 13; D: TRBD1; size: .; DNA: TGCAGCGCCATGACAGGGGCTAATCAGCCCCAGCATTTT; CDR3: CSAMTGANQPQHF
J: TRBJ2-1; V: TRBV6-5; length: 13; D: .; size: .; DNA: TGTGCCAGCAGTTATAGTTTCTACAATGAGCAGTTCTTC; CDR3: CASSYSFYNEQFF
J: TRBJ2-3; V: TRBV2; length: 15; D: .; size: .; DNA: TGTGCCAGCATAACGGGATTTACGGGCACAGATACGCAGTATTTT; CDR3: CASITGFTGTDTQYF
J: TRBJ1-2; V: TRBV29-1; length: 15; D: .; size: .; DNA: TGCAGCGTTGATTGGGTTGGGGGGAGTAACTATGGCTACACCTTC; CDR3: CSVDWVGGSNYGYTF
J: TRBJ1-4; V: TRBV5-1; length: 16; D: .; size: .; DNA: TGCGCCAGCAGCTTAACCGTGACAGGACAAAATGAAAAACTGTTTTTT; CDR3: CASSLTVTGQNEKLFF
J: TRBJ2-7; V: TRBV6-5; length: 14; D: .; size: .; DNA: TGTGCCAGCAGTTACCGGGATTCATCCTACGAGCAGTACTTC; CDR3: CASSYRDSSYEQYF
J: TRBJ2-1; V: TRBV4-1; length: 15; D: TRBD2; size: .; DNA: TGCGCCAGCAGCCAAGATCCGACGGGAGGGGCTGAGCAGTTCTTC; CDR3: CASSQDPTGGAEQFF
J: TRBJ1-5; V: TRBV7-2; length: 13; D: TRBD1; size: .; DNA: TGTGCCAGCAGAAACGGACAGGCCGGGCCCCAGCATTTT; CDR3: CASRNGQAGPQHF
J: TRBJ2-3; V: TRBV7-9; length: 12; D: .; size: .; DNA: TGTTCCAGCAGACGAGGCACAGATACGCAGTATTTT; CDR3: CSSRRGTDTQYF
J: TRBJ2-7; V: TRBV23-1; length: 15; D: .; size: .; DNA: TGCGCCAGCAGTCCAGGGTGCGACGGAACCTACGAGCAGTACTTC; CDR3: CASSPGCDGTYEQYF
J: TRBJ2-2; V: TRBV7-2; length: 15; D: .; size: .; DNA: TGTGCCAGCAGCTTCGCGGGCCCGAACACCGGGGAGCTGTTTTTT; CDR3: CASSFAGPNTGELFF
J: TRBJ1-1; V: TRBV25-1; length: 14; D: .; size: .; DNA: TGTGCCAGCAGTGAATTGAACAGCAACACTGAAGCTTTCTTT; CDR3: CASSELNSNTEAFF
J: TRBJ2-7; V: TRBV28; length: 19; D: .; size: .; DNA: TGTGCCAGCAGTTTTCACTTCCTCCGGATCGCAGGGGTGAAGGACGAGCAGTACTTC; CDR3: CASSFHFLRIAGVKDEQYF
J: TRBJ1-2; V: TRBV7-9; length: 14; D: .; size: .; DNA: TGTGCCAGCAGCCAAAAGGGTCACGGGGATGGCTACACCTTC; CDR3: CASSQKGHGDGYTF
J: TRBJ2-2; V: TRBV4-3; length: 16; D: TRBD2; size: .; DNA: TGCGCCAGCAGCCAAGGTCTAGCGGCGAACACCGGGGAGCTGTTTTTT; CDR3: CASSQGLAANTGELFF
J: TRBJ2-5; V: TRBV9; length: 14; D: .; size: .; DNA: TGTGCCAGCAGCGTAGGAGGAGGCCCCGAGACCCAGTACTTC; CDR3: CASSVGGGPETQYF
J: TRBJ1-2; V: TRBV27; length: 15; D: TRBD1; size: few; DNA: TGTGCCAGCAGCATAAACCGGGACAGCAACTATGGCTACACCTTC; CDR3: CASSINRDSNYGYTF
J: TRBJ2-3; V: TRBV9; length: 20; D: TRBD1; size: few; DNA: TGTGCCAGCAGCGCCCGAACAGGGGGCCGGACTACCCTAAAACCAGATACGCAGTATTTT; CDR3: CASSARTGGRTTLKPDTQYF
J: TRBJ1-1; V: TRBV7-8; length: 17; D: .; size: .; DNA: TGTGCCAGCAGGCAGATATTAGGGAGACGGGGAGGGACTGAAGCTTTCTTT; CDR3: CASRQILGRRGGTEAFF
J: TRBJ2-4; V: TRBV19; length: 13; D: .; size: .; DNA: TGTGCCAGTAGTATAGACAGGAAAAACATTCAGTACTTC; CDR3: CASSIDRKNIQYF
J: TRBJ1-5; V: TRBV6-1; length: 15; D: .; size: .; DNA: TGTGCCAGCAGTAGAGGGGGGGATAGCAATCAGCCCCAGCATTTT; CDR3: CASSRGGDSNQPQHF
J: TRBJ1-5; V: TRBV18; length: 14; D: .; size: .; DNA: TGTGCCAGCTCACTCCGGGACACGAATCAGCCCCAGCATTTT; CDR3: CASSLRDTNQPQHF
J: TRBJ2-2; V: TRBV11-2; length: 16; D: TRBD2; size: .; DNA: TGTGCCAGCAGCTCAGGAGTAGCGGGATACACCGGGGAGCTGTTTTTT; CDR3: CASSSGVAGYTGELFF
J: TRBJ2-1; V: TRBV10-3; length: 15; D: TRBD2; size: once; DNA: TGTGCCATCAGACAAAGCGGGGGGGAGGGCAATGAGCAGTTCTTC; CDR3: CAIRQSGGEGNEQFF
J: TRBJ2-1; V: TRBV21-1; length: 15; D: .; size: .; DNA: TGTGCCAGCAGCACAAAAAAGGGGGCCCACAATGAGCAGTTCTTC; CDR3: CASSTKKGAHNEQFF
J: TRBJ2-7; V: TRBV7-8; length: 19; D: TRBD2; size: .; DNA: TGTGCCAGCAGCTTAAGACTAGCGGGAGGAGACTCTTTGGGGTACGAGCAGTACTTC; CDR3: CASSLRLAGGDSLGYEQYF
J: TRBJ1-6; V: TRBV2; length: 12; D: TRBD1; size: .; DNA: TGTGCCAGCACACAGGGGTTTACACCCCTCCACTTT; CDR3: CASTQGFTPLHF
J: TRBJ2-1; V: TRBV4-1; length: 15; D: TRBD2; size: .; DNA: TGCGCCAGCAGCCAAGACCGGGGGGCCTACAATGAGCAGTTCTTC; CDR3: CASSQDRGAYNEQFF
J: TRBJ1-3; V: TRBV25-1; length: 14; D: .; size: .; DNA: TGTGCCAGCACGGCGGCAGTCTCTGGAAACACCATATATTTT; CDR3: CASTAAVSGNTIYF
J: TRBJ1-1; V: TRBV25-1; length: 17; D: TRBD1; size: once; DNA: TGTGCCAGCAGTGTGGTTGACAGGGGAGTATCGAACACTGAAGCTTTCTTT; CDR3: CASSVVDRGVSNTEAFF
J: TRBJ2-4; V: TRBV5-6; length: 14; D: TRBD1; size: few; DNA: TGTGCCAGCAGCCTTGGACAGGGGGTTGGCATTCAGTACTTC; CDR3: CASSLGQGVGIQYF
J: TRBJ2-7; V: TRBV28; length: 17; D: TRBD2; size: .; DNA: TGTGCCAGCAGTTTAAGGAATTTTCGCGGGAGTGGTTACGAGCAGTACTTC; CDR3: CASSLRNFRGSGYEQYF
J: TRBJ2-1; V: TRBV7-2; length: 11; D: .; size: .; DNA: TGTGCCAGCAGCTTAAGGCAGGGCGTATTCTTC; CDR3: CASSLRQGVFF
J: TRBJ1-1; V: TRBV5-4; length: 17; D: .; size: .; DNA: TGTGCCAGCAGCCACCATCTTTTACGGGGGATGAACACTGAAGCTTTCTTT; CDR3: CASSHHLLRGMNTEAFF
J: TRBJ1-1; V: TRBV11-2; length: 15; D: TRBD1; size: .; DNA: TGTGCCAGCAGCAGACAGGGCCCCATGGTTAGTGAAGCTTTCTTT; CDR3: CASSRQGPMVSEAFF
J: TRBJ2-2; V: TRBV6-5; length: 16; D: TRBD2; size: .; DNA: TGTGCCAGCAGTTTCAGCTGGGGGGGGAACACCGGGGAGCTGTTTTTT; CDR3: CASSFSWGGNTGELFF
J: TRBJ2-1; V: TRBV29-1; length: 14; D: TRBD2; size: .; DNA: TGCAGCGTCCTTGGGACTAGCGGATACAATGAGCAGTTCTTC; CDR3: CSVLGTSGYNEQFF
J: TRBJ1-6; V: TRBV28; length: 16; D: TRBD1; size: .; DNA: TGTGCCAGCAGAACCCTCGGGCGGGACAGGGTTTCACCCCTCCACTTT; CDR3: CASRTLGRDRVSPLHF
J: TRBJ2-1; V: TRBV11-2; length: 14; D: .; size: .; DNA: TGTGCCAGCAGCCCCCCGGCCAGGGACAATGAGCAGTTCTTC; CDR3: CASSPPARDNEQFF
J: TRBJ2-2; V: TRBV5-1; length: 15; D: TRBD1; size: .; DNA: TGCGCCAGCAGCCGACAGGGGCTTCACACCGGGGAGCTGTTTTTT; CDR3: CASSRQGLHTGELFF